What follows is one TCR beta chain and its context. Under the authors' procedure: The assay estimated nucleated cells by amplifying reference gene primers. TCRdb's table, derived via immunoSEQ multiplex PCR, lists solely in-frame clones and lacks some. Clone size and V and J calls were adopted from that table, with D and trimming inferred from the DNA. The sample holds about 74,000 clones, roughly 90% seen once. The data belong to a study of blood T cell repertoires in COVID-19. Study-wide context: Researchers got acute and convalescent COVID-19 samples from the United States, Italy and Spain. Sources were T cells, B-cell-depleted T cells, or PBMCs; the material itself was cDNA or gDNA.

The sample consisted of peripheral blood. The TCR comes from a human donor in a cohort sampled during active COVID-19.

This CDR3 reads CASSRSGPLELFF. The CDR3 nucleotides read TGTGCCAGCAGTCGGAGCGGCCCCCTGGAGCTGTTTTTT. The chain recombines TRBV28 with TRBJ2-2; D is possibly TRBD2 (5 bases). CDR3 length: 13 residues. Trimming took 5 bases from V and 10 from J, leaving 14 bases between them. Germline CDR1 MDHEN, CDR2 SYDVKM.